This T cell receptor beta chain was identified during a study of blood T cell repertoires in COVID-19. Overall study context: The study drew acute and convalescent COVID-19 samples from the United States, Italy and Spain. Sample material is recorded as cDNA or gDNA derived from T cells, B-cell-depleted T cells, or PBMCs.

Per the germline V gene, CDR1 is LGHNA and CDR2 is YSLEER. Trimming stripped 0 bases from V and 7 bases from J, with 15 bases between. The CDR3 has 15 amino acids. Recruits, aged roughly 18 to 100 years, lived in under 25 US areas. Donors were grouped by their self-reported clinical history. Assay used: immunoSEQ multiplex PCR; TCRdb lists only in-frame clones, some missing. The sample has a few hundred thousand clones, around 89% seen once. The source material was PBMCs or T cells enriched from blood (not recorded which). V usage is TRBV4-3 and J usage is TRBJ1-2; D is unresolved. The origin of this receptor is a woman under 30 who had recovered from COVID-19. CDR3 loop: CASSQDIARESGYTF. CDR3 sequence (DNA): TGCGCCAGCAGCCAAGATATTGCCCGAGAAAGTGGCTACACCTTC.